A selection of T cell receptor beta chains follows, all from one sample in a study of CD8 T cells in Susac syndrome. TCRdb reprocessed the immunoSEQ multiplex PCR reads with MiXCR, giving one entry per CDR3 protein. There are 100,000 to 150,000 distinct CDR3 sequences in the sample; more than 90% occur only once, and around 0.2% lies in the top ten. Sequencing input: CD8+ T cells from PBMCs. The receptors derive from a human donor with Susac syndrome. The CDR3 runs from the conserved cysteine through the conserved F or W. D genes are given only for firm matches. Clone size, where shown, is once, few, many, or a class for clones that have expanded.

j_call v_call d_call clone_size cdr3_aa cdr3_nt
TRBJ2-3 TRBV11-2 TRBD2 NA CASSPRTSETDTQYF TGTGCCAGCAGCCCCCGGACTAGCGAAACAGATACGCAGTATTTT
TRBJ2-7 TRBV2 NA NA CASPLGAGGYEQYF TGTGCCAGCCCCCTCGGGGCAGGCGGCTACGAGCAGTACTTC
TRBJ2-6 TRBV3-1 NA NA CASSQEYSSHGGANVLTF TGTGCCAGCAGCCAAGAGTACAGCTCCCATGGGGGGGCCAACGTCCTGACTTTC
TRBJ2-1 TRBV19 NA NA CASIPGTANNNEQFF TGTGCCAGTATTCCCGGGACTGCCAATAACAATGAGCAGTTCTTC
TRBJ2-7 TRBV5-4 NA NA CASSFPGDEEQYF TGTGCCAGCAGCTTCCCAGGGGATGAAGAGCAGTACTTC
TRBJ2-1 TRBV20-1 TRBD1 NA CSARDQAGGDYNEQFF TGCAGTGCTAGAGATCAGGCAGGGGGAGATTACAATGAGCAGTTCTTC
TRBJ2-1 TRBV11-2 NA NA CASSLEGVELEQFF TGTGCCAGCAGCTTAGAAGGGGTAGAGCTTGAGCAGTTCTTC
TRBJ1-5 TRBV27 NA NA CASSLYRDIDNQPQHF TGTGCCAGCAGTTTGTACAGGGATATCGACAATCAGCCCCAGCATTTT
TRBJ2-1 TRBV9 NA NA CASSGLSSYNEQFF TGTGCCAGCAGCGGGCTAAGCTCCTACAATGAGCAGTTCTTC
TRBJ2-5 TRBV7-9 NA NA CASTLQETQYF TGTGCCAGCACCCTACAAGAGACCCAGTACTTC
TRBJ1-1 TRBV2 NA NA CASNLGRGRNTEAFF TGTGCCAGCAATCTTGGACGGGGGAGGAACACTGAAGCTTTCTTT
TRBJ2-7 TRBV19 NA NA CASSIGLIGSYEQYF TGTGCCAGTAGTATAGGCCTCATCGGCTCCTACGAGCAGTACTTC
TRBJ1-1 TRBV6-2/TRBV6-3 TRBD1 NA CASKQGLNTEAFF TGTGCCAGCAAACAGGGGTTGAACACTGAAGCTTTCTTT
TRBJ2-2 TRBV2 NA NA CARQGDTGELFF TGTGCCAGACAGGGAGATACCGGGGAGCTGTTTTTT
TRBJ2-5 TRBV12-3/TRBV12-4 NA NA CASSSPFEEGTQETQYF TGTGCCAGCAGTTCCCCCTTTGAGGAAGGGACCCAAGAGACCCAGTACTTC
TRBJ2-3 TRBV12-3/TRBV12-4 NA NA CASWGGGDTQYF TGTGCCAGCTGGGGTGGGGGAGATACGCAGTATTTT
TRBJ2-7 TRBV10-3 NA NA CAISAGFSEQYF TGTGCCATCAGTGCAGGGTTTAGCGAGCAGTACTTC
TRBJ1-2 TRBV20-1 NA NA CSVTSGTFYGYTF TGCAGTGTAACGTCCGGGACTTTCTATGGCTACACCTTC
TRBJ2-1 TRBV5-4 TRBD2 NA CASSSSGTSGIYEQFF TGTGCCAGCAGTTCATCCGGGACTAGCGGGATCTATGAGCAGTTCTTC
TRBJ2-7 TRBV18 NA few CASSPSRTPREQYF TGTGCCAGCTCACCCTCGAGGACTCCTCGTGAGCAGTACTTC
TRBJ2-6 TRBV5-4 NA few CASSFSGANVLTF TGTGCCAGCAGCTTTTCTGGGGCCAACGTCCTGACTTTC
TRBJ2-5 TRBV20-1 NA once CSASDRDSLQETQYF TGCAGTGCTAGTGACCGAGACAGCCTCCAAGAGACCCAGTACTTC
TRBJ1-5 TRBV12-3/TRBV12-4 NA NA CASRRTDHQPQHF TGTGCCAGCAGGCGGACGGACCATCAGCCCCAGCATTTT
TRBJ1-2 TRBV3-1 NA NA CASSQGPLANYGYTF TGTGCCAGCAGCCAAGGCCCTTTGGCTAACTATGGCTACACCTTC
TRBJ2-1 TRBV2 TRBD2 NA CASNPGLAHYEQFF TGTGCCAGCAATCCGGGACTAGCACACTATGAGCAGTTCTTC
TRBJ2-7 TRBV13 NA NA CASSSGVHEQYF TGTGCCAGCAGCTCAGGGGTCCACGAGCAGTACTTC
TRBJ1-2 TRBV5-1 NA NA CASSSGLNGYTF TGCGCCAGCAGCTCCGGACTAAATGGCTACACCTTC
TRBJ1-2 TRBV20-1 NA NA CSAPNYGYTF TGCAGTGCTCCAAACTATGGCTACACCTTC
TRBJ1-5 TRBV6-4 NA NA CASPGFFGPQHF TGTGCCAGTCCGGGGTTCTTTGGGCCCCAGCATTTT